The clone carrying this TCR beta chain was detected a few times. This specimen comes from a study of blood T cell repertoires in COVID-19. Study information: Samples of COVID-19 (acute and convalescent) were obtained from the United States, Italy and Spain. T cells, B-cell-depleted T cells, or PBMCs provided the cDNA or gDNA that served as material.

V was pared by 1 base and J by 4 bases, with 1 base of the junction left unmatched. Germline V lookup: CDR1 MGHRA, CDR2 YSYEKL. The CDR3 length is 14 residues. Per the authors' pipeline: Estimation of nucleated cell counts relied on the amplification of reference gene primers. Here immunoSEQ multiplex PCR was the method, and the copy in TCRdb shows in-frame clones only, minus some. That table supplies the V and J calls and clone size; D and trimming were determined from the DNA. The table shows some 240,000 clones, with 75% to 85% occurring only once. This TCR was sampled from a man in his fifties with active or convalescent COVID-19. Sequencing was performed on peripheral blood. The rearrangement links TRBV4-1 to TRBJ1-5; TRBD1 aligns across 7 bases. In DNA, the CDR3 is TGCGCCAGCAGCCAAGTGACAGGGAATCAGCCCCAGCATTTT. Translated, it gives CASSQVTGNQPQHF.